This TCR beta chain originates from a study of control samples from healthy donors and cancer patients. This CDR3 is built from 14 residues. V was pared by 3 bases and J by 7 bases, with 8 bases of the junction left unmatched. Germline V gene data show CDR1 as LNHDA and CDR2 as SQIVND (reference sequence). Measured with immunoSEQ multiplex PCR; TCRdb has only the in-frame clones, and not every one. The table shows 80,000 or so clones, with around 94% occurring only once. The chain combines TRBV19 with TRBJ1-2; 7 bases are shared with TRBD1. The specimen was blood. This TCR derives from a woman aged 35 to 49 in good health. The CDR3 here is CASSIRTTGSGYTF. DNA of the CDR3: TGTGCCAGTAGTATCCGAACGACAGGGAGTGGCTACACCTTC.